Below are 21 T cell receptor beta chains sequenced from a single sample in a study of blood T cell repertoires in COVID-19. Sequencing was performed with immunoSEQ multiplex PCR; in TCRdb, only in-frame clones are kept and a portion is missing. Of 400,000 to 550,000 clones in the sample, around 90% were seen once. Sequencing was carried out using PBMCs or T cells enriched from blood (not recorded which). These receptors were obtained from a young woman with acute COVID-19.

This chain links TRBV19 with TRBJ2-4; D is possibly TRBD2 (5 bases). Germline CDR1 and CDR2: LNHDA and SQIVND (reference sequence). This CDR3 comprises 13 residues. V shed 4 bases and J shed 6 bases, with 10 bases lying between them. CDR3 sequence: CASSSALGNIQYF. In DNA form, the CDR3 reads TGTGCCAGTAGTAGTGCACTAGGAAACATTCAGTACTTC.

V and J are TRBV27 and TRBJ1-1, with a tentative D call TRBD1 (5 bases). Trimming stripped 6 bases from V and 5 bases from J, with 13 bases between. In germline, CDR1 is MNHEY, CDR2 SMNVEV (reference sequence). This CDR3 has 13 residues. CDR3 protein: CASRPGGKTEAFF. The CDR3 DNA is TGTGCCAGCAGACCCGGGGGGAAAACTGAAGCTTTCTTT.

The V gene is TRBV3-1 (or the pseudogene TRBV3-2), the J gene TRBJ2-1; 10 bases map to TRBD1. V shed 3 bases, J shed 7 bases, and the junction held 9 bases outside the gene matches. CDR1 and CDR2 (germline): LGHDT, YNNKEL (reference sequence). CDR3 length: 16 residues. CDR3: CASSQRTGGGLNEQFF. The CDR3 bases are TGTGCCAGCAGCCAGAGGACAGGGGGAGGGTTGAATGAGCAGTTCTTC.

The V gene is TRBV12-3 or TRBV12-4, the J gene TRBJ2-7; D may be TRBD2 (5 bases). V lost 3 bases, J lost 5 bases, and 11 bases lay in between. This CDR3 comprises 13 residues. CDR3 DNA sequence: TGTGCCAGCAGTTTGGGAGATGGGGACGAGCAGTACTTC. This encodes CASSLGDGDEQYF.

V and J are TRBV27 and TRBJ1-4; D gene unclear. Germline loops: CDR1 MNHEY, CDR2 SMNVEV (reference sequence). This CDR3 contains 11 residues. Trimming removed 6 bases from V and 8 bases from J, with 7 bases in between. CDR3 nucleotides: TGTGCCAGCAGCCGAGGCGAAAAACTGTTTTTT. Its translation: CASSRGEKLFF.

The genes are TRBV2 and TRBJ2-1; 7 positions match TRBD1. CDR1 SNHLY and CDR2 FYNNEI come from the germline V gene. V was pared by 6 bases and J by 12 bases, with 8 bases of the junction left unmatched. The CDR3 sequence is 12 residues long. The CDR3 sequence: CASRGGGAGQFF. The CDR3 DNA reads as TGTGCCAGCAGAGGGGGCGGTGCTGGGCAGTTCTTC.

V gene TRBV11-2 combines with J gene TRBJ1-4; perhaps TRBD1 as D (6 bases). The CDR3 has 15 amino acids. Germline CDR1 and CDR2: SGHAT and FQNNGV. The germline V and J ends were trimmed by 2 bases and 7 bases, with 14 bases remaining between them. DNA for the CDR3: TGTGCCAGCAGCTTAACTACAGGGCTCTTTGAAAAACTGTTTTTT. This codes for CASSLTTGLFEKLFF.

V and J are TRBV6-5 and TRBJ1-6, with a weak D call TRBD1 (5 bases). With 6 bases removed from V and 8 bases from J, the gap between germline ends came to 11 bases. CDR3 size: 13 residues. Germline loops: CDR1 MNHEY, CDR2 SVGAGI. The CDR3 here is CASRKTVHSPLHF. CDR3 DNA: TGTGCCAGCAGGAAGACAGTGCATTCACCCCTCCACTTT.

This clone was picked up one time. The chain uses TRBV19 and TRBJ1-6; possible D gene TRBD1, 5 bases. From germline, CDR1 is LNHDA and CDR2 SQIVND (reference sequence). This CDR3 contains 15 residues. Trimming removed 4 bases from V and 7 bases from J, with 14 bases in between. The CDR3 reads CASSTQGSGNSPLHF. CDR3 nucleotides: TGTGCCAGTAGTACCCAGGGTTCTGGGAATTCACCCCTCCACTTT.

V and J are TRBV11-3 and TRBJ2-1, with D uncertain. The CDR3 has 13 amino acids. Germline loops: CDR1 SGHNT, CDR2 YENEEA. V gave up 5 bases and J gave up 5 bases, with 10 bases separating them. Here the CDR3 DNA reads TGTGCCAGCAGCCCAACTACTAACAATGAGCAGTTCTTC. It codes for CASSPTTNNEQFF. The full variable domain, rest sourced from reference TRBV11-3 and TRBJ2-1, is EAGVVQSPRYKIIEKKQPVAFWCNPISGHNTLYWYLQNLGQGPELLIRYENEEAVDDSQLPKDRFSAERLKGVDSTLKIQPAELGDSAVYLCASSPTTNNEQFFGPGTRLTVL.

The chain combines TRBV4-1 with TRBJ1-5, with D unclear. V was pared by 1 base and J by 5 bases, with 12 bases between. Germline V lookup: CDR1 MGHRA, CDR2 YSYEKL. This CDR3 has 15 amino acids. CDR3 sequence: CASSQVFDGDQPQHF. CDR3 coding DNA: TGCGCCAGCAGCCAAGTGTTTGACGGAGATCAGCCCCAGCATTTT.

The chain carries TRBV7-9 and TRBJ1-2; D remains unclear. The CDR3 length is 12 residues. Looked up from germline, CDR1 is SEHNR and CDR2 is FQNEAQ (reference sequence). V was cut by 5 bases and J by 3 bases, with 7 bases left in between. CDR3: CASSPGDYGYTF. The CDR3 nucleotides read TGTGCCAGCAGCCCCGGGGACTATGGCTACACCTTC.

V and J are TRBV28 and TRBJ2-7; D is perhaps TRBD1 (5 bases). This CDR3 is built from 14 residues. The germline CDR1 and CDR2 sequences are MDHEN and SYDVKM. V gave up 3 bases and J gave up 6 bases, with 15 bases separating them. The CDR3 nucleotides are TGTGCCAGCAGTTTTCGGACACGGAGACTCGAGCAGTACTTC. It yields the protein CASSFRTRRLEQYF.

The chain uses TRBV29-1 and TRBJ2-3; D is perhaps TRBD1 (6 bases). Trimming took 3 bases from V and 2 from J, leaving 15 bases between them. The CDR3 length is 15 residues. CDR1 is SQVTM, CDR2 ANQGSEA, per germline. CDR3 in DNA: TGCAGCGTTGATTCCTCCCAGGGGCTCACAGATACGCAGTATTTT. Its protein product is CSVDSSQGLTDTQYF.

This chain links TRBV6-1 with TRBJ2-4; 9 bases line up with TRBD2. The J segment lost 2 bases and the V segment lost 2 bases, leaving 7 bases of the junction unmatched. CDR3 length equals 17 residues. Germline V lookup: CDR1 MNHNS, CDR2 SASEGT. The CDR3 protein is CASSERVAGDPKNIQYF. The CDR3 DNA reads as TGTGCCAGCAGTGAACGGGTAGCGGGAGACCCCAAAAACATTCAGTACTTC.

The chain recombines TRBV6-5 with TRBJ1-1, with D tentatively TRBD1 (5 bases). Germline V gene sequence: CDR1 MNHEY, CDR2 SVGAGI. The CDR3 contains 13 residues. V lost 6 bases, J lost 1 base, and 9 bases lay in between. The CDR3 sequence is CASSLGGNTEAFF. The DNA of the CDR3 is TGTGCCAGCAGCCTGGGGGGGAACACTGAAGCTTTCTTT.

The V and J genes are TRBV12-3 or TRBV12-4 and TRBJ1-2; the D gene is possibly TRBD1 (5 bases). Trimming took 3 bases from V and 5 from J, leaving 10 bases between them. CDR3 length: 13 amino acids. For the CDR3, the DNA is TGTGCCAGCAGTTTTCACAGGAATTATGGCTACACCTTC. It encodes CASSFHRNYGYTF.

The chain links TRBV7-2 to TRBJ2-5; maybe TRBD1 (7 bases). Trimming took 6 bases from V and 2 from J, leaving 16 bases between them. This CDR3 comprises 15 residues. Per germline, CDR1 SGHTA and CDR2 FQGNSA. CDR3 nucleotides: TGTGCCAGCAGTCCCGGAGGGGGCCCACAAGAGACCCAGTACTTC. Protein sequence: CASSPGGGPQETQYF.

The V call is TRBV27, the J call TRBJ2-7, with TRBD1 matching over 8 bases. V was clipped by 3 bases and J by 6 bases; unmatched bases: 13. CDR1 is MNHEY and CDR2 is SMNVEV in the germline V gene (reference sequence). The CDR3 consists of 16 residues. CDR3 loop: CASSLRLTGGPSEQYF. The CDR3 nucleotides read TGTGCCAGCAGTTTGAGGCTCACAGGGGGACCGTCCGAGCAGTACTTC.

The rearrangement links TRBV6-5 to TRBJ2-7; the D gene is possibly TRBD2 (6 bases). Trimming removed 2 bases at V and 7 bases at J, with 9 bases between. Per germline, CDR1 MNHEY and CDR2 SVGAGI. This CDR3 is 12 amino acids long. The CDR3 protein is CASSYGGGEQYF. The CDR3 DNA reads TGTGCCAGCAGTTACGGGGGAGGTGAGCAGTACTTC.

The chain links TRBV5-1 to TRBJ1-1, with TRBD1 identical over 9 bases. With 3 bases clipped from V and 4 bases from J, the junction kept 7 bases outside the gene matches. The CDR3 covers 15 residues. The V gene's germline CDR1 is SGHRS and CDR2 YFSETQ. The chain's CDR3 is CASSSMTGGVTEAFF. For the CDR3, the DNA is TGCGCCAGCAGCTCCATGACAGGGGGTGTCACTGAAGCTTTCTTT.